These 16 T cell receptor beta chains were sequenced from one sample in a study of regulatory T cells in long-lasting Graves disease. The TCR beta library used iRepertoire HTBI primers with Arm-PCR amplification of CDR3. TCRdb ran MiXCR on the multiplex PCR reads and lists one entry per CDR3 protein. This sample has 350,000 to 500,000 distinct CDR3 sequences, with about a sixth found just once. Time point noted: newly diagnosed GD, antithyroid drugs for less than 3 months. Extracted PBMC RNA gave rise to the TCR library. These same data were also listed under a study on T cells in Graves' hyperthyroidism and ophthalmopathy.

Source: peripheral blood mononuclear cells (PBMCs), taken at new diagnosis, from a patient treated with antithyroid drugs. These receptor sequences come from a woman under 40 with Graves disease.

This clonotype appeared a few times. The genes are TRBV27 and TRBJ2-6; possibly TRBD2 for D (5 bases). The CDR3 has 16 residues. Trimming removed 5 bases from V and 0 bases from J, with 11 bases in between. Germline CDR1 MNHEY, CDR2 SMNVEV (reference sequence). CDR3 loop: CASSHIRDSGANVLTF. The CDR3 DNA reads TGTGCCAGCAGTCACATCCGGGACTCTGGGGCCAACGTCCTGACTTTC. Together with reference TRBV27 and TRBJ2-6, the CDR3 gives the full variable domain: EAQVTQNPRYLITVTGKKLTVTCSQNMNHEYMSWYRQDPGLGLRQIYYSMNVEVTDKGDVPEGYKVSRKEKRNFPLILESPSPNQTSLYFCASSHIRDSGANVLTFGAGSRLTVL.

This rearrangement joins TRBV20-1 to TRBJ1-1, with TRBD1 identical over 10 bases. This CDR3 region has 15 residues. After removal of 6 bases from V and 2 bases from J, the junction contained 9 bases not matched to a gene. The germline V gene has CDR1 DFQATT and CDR2 SNEGSKA (reference sequence). DNA of the CDR3: TGCAGTGCCAACCGGGACAGGGGAGTAAACACTGAAGCTTTCTTT. Protein: CSANRDRGVNTEAFF.

This clonotype was counted at least ten times. V usage is TRBV4-1 and J usage is TRBJ2-3; D possibly corresponds to TRBD1 (5 bases). Germline assignment: CDR1 MGHRA and CDR2 YSYEKL. This CDR3 is built from 17 residues. Trimming cost V 0 bases and J 0 bases, with 13 bases left between them. CDR3: CASSQDGQGASTDTQYF. DNA of the CDR3: TGCGCCAGCAGCCAAGACGGCCAAGGGGCTAGCACAGATACGCAGTATTTT.

Regarding this clonotype: A single base separates this from a much larger clone, so it may be a read error. The chain recombines TRBV11-3 with TRBJ2-1; 16 bases line up with TRBD2. Germline V gives CDR1 SGHNT, CDR2 YENEEA. The CDR3 has 16 amino acids. CDR3 nucleotide sequence: TGTGCCAGCAGCTCCCAGGGACTAGCGGGAGGGAATGAGCAGCTCTTC. As protein: CASSSQGLAGGNEQLF.

Notes on this clonotype: A much larger clone differs by one base, so this may be a read error. This CDR3 reads CASSAVGTEAFF. The CDR3 coding sequence is TGTGCCAGCAGTGCCGTGGGCACTGAAGCTTTCTTT. This chain connects TRBV27 to TRBJ1-1; D gene ambiguous. This CDR3 is built from 12 residues. In germline, CDR1 is MNHEY, CDR2 SMNVEV (reference sequence). With 5 bases removed from V and 4 bases from J, the gap between germline ends came to 8 bases.

Many counts were recorded for this clonotype. This rearrangement joins TRBV7-6 to TRBJ2-7; the D is unclear. V lost 1 base and J lost 5, with 9 bases in between. The germline gives CDR1 SGHVS, CDR2 FNYEAQ. This CDR3 comprises 13 residues. CDR3 in DNA: TGTGCCAGCAGCTTAGGCTGGGGTAACGAGCAGTACTTC. It yields the protein CASSLGWGNEQYF.

This clonotype was observed at least ten times. The V and J genes are TRBV15 and TRBJ2-1; D might be TRBD2 (5 bases). V was pared by 0 bases and J by 0 bases, with 12 bases between. Germline CDR1 reads LNHNV; CDR2 reads YYDKDF (reference sequence). The CDR3 spans 17 residues. The chain's CDR3 is CATSRDGRRSSYNEQFF. CDR3 bases: TGTGCCACCAGCAGAGATGGAAGGAGGAGCTCCTACAATGAGCAGTTCTTC.

This clonotype was detected ten times or more. The chain combines TRBV20-1 with TRBJ2-5; no definite D call. Germline CDR1 is DFQATT and CDR2 is SNEGSKA (reference sequence). The CDR3 is 12 amino acids. Between the trimmed V and J ends, which lost 6 bases and 5 bases, there was a span of 13 bases. CDR3 bases: TGCAGTGCGCAGGAGAGAGGCGAGACCCAGTACTTC. Protein: CSAQERGETQYF.

The sample holds many counts of this clonotype. This rearrangement joins TRBV20-1 to TRBJ2-2; TRBD1 agrees at 7 bases. J lost 2 bases, V lost 6 bases, and 3 bases had no gene match. This CDR3 comprises 13 residues. Germline V lookup: CDR1 DFQATT, CDR2 SNEGSKA (reference sequence). For the CDR3, the DNA is TGCAGTGCGTACAGGGGTAACACCGGGGAGCTGTTTTTT. It codes for CSAYRGNTGELFF.

This clonotype was seen repeatedly, ten times or more. The chain joins TRBV3-1 to TRBJ2-3, with TRBD2 matching 14 bases. The CDR3 spans 18 residues. After removal of 4 bases from V and 7 bases from J, the junction contained 13 bases not matched to a gene. Germline V gene sequence: CDR1 LGHDT, CDR2 YNNKEL (reference sequence). CDR3 DNA sequence: TGTGCCAGCAGCCCTCGATTAGGGACTAGCGGGAGTTTGAATACGCAGTATTTT. This codes for CASSPRLGTSGSLNTQYF.

The V and J genes are TRBV28 and TRBJ2-2, with D possibly TRBD2 on 7 matching bases. Germline V gives CDR1 MDHEN, CDR2 SYDVKM. Trimming took off 7 bases at V and 1 base at J, with 16 bases between the two ends. The CDR3 sequence is 16 residues long. The CDR3 DNA sequence: TGTGCCAGCACCCCTCGGGGGGCTGGGAACACCGGGGAGCTGTTTTTT. Translated: CASTPRGAGNTGELFF.

This clonotype was seen only a few times. The rearrangement links TRBV29-1 to TRBJ2-3, with D unclear. Trimming pared 4 bases from V and 2 bases from J, leaving 7 bases between. CDR1 and CDR2 (germline): SQVTM, ANQGSEA. The CDR3 length is 12 residues. The CDR3 loop is CSVVSNTDTQYF. The CDR3 nucleotides read TGCAGCGTTGTTTCTAACACAGATACGCAGTATTTT.

This clonotype was detected only a few times. The J gene is TRBJ2-6, the V gene TRBV5-1; D gene uncertain. Germline CDR1 SGHRS, CDR2 YFSETQ. Trimming took off 4 bases at V and 2 bases at J, with 4 bases between the two ends. The CDR3 spans 13 residues. The CDR3 coding sequence is TGCGCCAGCAGCGGAGCTGGGGCCAACGTCCTGACTTTC. Its translation: CASSGAGANVLTF.

This clonotype was seen only a few times. V gene TRBV20-1 combines with J gene TRBJ2-7, with TRBD1 matching 7 bases. The CDR3 extends over 13 amino acids. Germline V gives CDR1 DFQATT, CDR2 SNEGSKA (reference sequence). V trimming: 7 bases; J trimming: 1 base; junction bases outside the gene matches: 7. In DNA form, the CDR3 reads TGCAGTGGTCGGACAGGAAATTCCTACGAGCAGTACTTC. Its translation is CSGRTGNSYEQYF.

This clonotype was found many times. The chain recombines TRBV30 with TRBJ2-1, with 8 bases identical to TRBD2. The CDR3 has 15 amino acids. Trimming took 0 bases from V and 2 from J; bases not matched to a gene: 3. CDR1 GTSNPN and CDR2 SVGIG come from the germline V gene (reference sequence). CDR3 nucleotide sequence: TGTGCCTGGAGTGTAGTAGCGGGGCCCTACAATGAGCAGTTCTTC. It codes for CAWSVVAGPYNEQFF.

This clonotype was counted at least ten times. This chain links TRBV30 with TRBJ1-1; 8 bases line up with TRBD1. The CDR3 has 16 residues. Germline CDR1 reads GTSNPN; CDR2 reads SVGIG (reference sequence). V dropped 4 bases and J dropped 6; count of bases not matched to a gene: 16. CDR3 sequence reads: CAWIGVRGLLLSEAFF. DNA of the CDR3: TGTGCCTGGATTGGGGTCAGGGGGCTTCTTCTTTCTGAAGCTTTCTTT.